This is a list of T cell receptor beta chains from one sample in a study of spatial heterogeneity in lung cancer. Via MiXCR, TCRdb re-called the 5' RACE reads, giving one row per CDR3 protein. The data show about 24,000 distinct CDR3 sequences, roughly 9% seen once. Specimen: lung tumor tissue, collected at surgery. The receptors derive from a male donor with early-stage non-small cell lung cancer. Both conserved end residues are trimmed from each CDR3. The order of the fields is V gene, J gene, CDR3 protein.

TRBV3-1	TRBJ2-2	ASSQGSGGWNTGELF
TRBV28	TRBJ2-1	ASSYTVRGLAGGSSYNEQF
TRBV7-8	TRBJ2-2	ASSLQGGATGELF
TRBV2	TRBJ2-1	ASSARSEQF
TRBV30	TRBJ2-1	AWSVTSSYNEQF
TRBV5-1	TRBJ2-1	ASSLGPSGGNEQF
TRBV10-2	TRBJ1-5	ASRPAGTTGTQPQH
TRBV9	TRBJ1-3	ASSLTDFRGNTIY
TRBV6-5	TRBJ1-5	ASSVLRGTNQPQH
TRBV28	TRBJ2-3	ASSPWPGSSTDTQY
TRBV28	TRBJ2-5	ASPPGLAQLQETQY
TRBV6-5	TRBJ2-7	ASSQKASYEQY
TRBV27	TRBJ2-5	ASRPGSIETQY
TRBV28	TRBJ2-1	ASSFGGSINEQF
TRBV7-9	TRBJ2-7	ASSLKEYEQY
TRBV3-1	TRBJ2-1	ASSQGRAGNEQF